This T cell receptor beta chain came from a study of glioma-infiltrating T cells after dendritic cell vaccination. Study as a whole: Patients received autologous tumor lysate-pulsed dendritic cell vaccination between the early 2000s and the early 2010s. Regarding the study as a whole: Estimated pretreatment TIL content predicted outcome after dendritic cell vaccination.

The method was immunoSEQ multiplex PCR; TCRdb's version includes in-frame clones alone and lacks a portion of them. This table has almost 90,000 clones, 80% to 85% appearing once. Regarding this clone: Its antigen remains unknown.

Time point meaning: after dendritic cell vaccination, including at tumor progression/relapse. Germline V gene data show CDR1 as LNHDA and CDR2 as SQIVND (reference sequence). CDR3 length equals 14 residues. The V gene lost 5 bases and the J gene lost 2 bases, with 11 bases spanning the gap. Sequencing was performed on blood, taken after dendritic cell vaccination. The TCR comes from a human donor with glioblastoma. This sequence joins TRBV19 and TRBJ2-3; D is possibly TRBD2 (6 bases). The CDR3 is CASSPQRVTDTQYF. The CDR3 DNA follows: TGTGCCAGTAGTCCCCAGCGGGTCACAGATACGCAGTATTTT.